This T cell receptor (beta chain) was identified during a study of response to subunit inactivated influenza vaccine. Study results and limitations: The study's authors posited that every seasonal influenza vaccination enlists few new T cells.

The V and J ends lost 0 bases and 5 bases, in that order; junction bases with no gene match: 10. Germline CDR1 and CDR2: MNHEY and SVGAGI. The length of the CDR3 is 19 residues. Regarding this clonotype: Its antigen is not identified.

From the RT-PCR reads, TCRdb called clonotypes with MiXCR, one entry per CDR3 protein. This sample has around 320,000 distinct CDR3 sequences; around 20% occur once, and the top ten carry 10%. The sample here was PBMCs from blood, taken less than 22 months after vaccination. The chain uses TRBV6-5 and TRBJ2-3; TRBD2 agrees at 14 bases. The sequence was obtained from a man aged 50 to 69 who received an inactivated influenza vaccine. CDR3 residues: CASSYSFLGTSGRRDTQYF. DNA for the CDR3: TGTGCCAGCAGTTACTCGTTTTTAGGGACTAGCGGGAGACGAGATACGCAGTATTTT.